A single sample is the source of the 9 T cell receptor beta chains below, sequenced in a study of CD8 T cells in ankylosing spondylitis. TCRdb re-called the 5' RACE reads with MiXCR, one entry per CDR3 protein. The data hold some 200,000 distinct CDR3 sequences, with around 13% observed a single time. Source material: blood, either unsorted or a sorted T cell fraction (not recorded which). The receptor set was obtained from a male donor with ankylosing spondylitis or in good health (not recorded which).

The chain joins TRBV14 to TRBJ1-1; no clear D gene. Germline assignment: CDR1 SGHDN and CDR2 FVKESK. This CDR3 has 13 amino acids. The V end lost 5 bases, the J end lost 5 bases, and 12 bases lay between the germline ends. CDR3 nucleotide sequence: TGTGCCAGCAGCTTCAGGAGTTATACTGAAGCTTTCTTT. This gives the protein CASSFRSYTEAFF.

J is TRBJ2-7 and V is TRBV12-5; D ambiguous. Germline-derived CDR1 and CDR2 are LGHNT and FRNRAP. CDR3 size: 14 residues. With 2 bases removed from V and 0 bases from J, the gap between germline ends came to 8 bases. The DNA of the CDR3 is TGTGCTAGTGGTTTGCAGGTCTACTCCTACGAGCAGTACTTC. Protein sequence: CASGLQVYSYEQYF. The full variable domain, completed using reference TRBV12-5 and TRBJ2-7, is DARVTQTPRHKVTEMGQEVTMRCQPILGHNTVFWYRQTMMQGLELLAYFRNRAPLDDSGMPKDRFSAEMPDATLATLKIQPSEPRDSAVYFCASGLQVYSYEQYFGPGTRLTVT.

The V gene is TRBV4-1, the J gene TRBJ2-1, with D possibly matching TRBD2 (6 bases). Looked up from germline, CDR1 is MGHRA and CDR2 is YSYEKL. The CDR3 loop spans 15 amino acids. V was cut by 0 bases and J by 8 bases, with 14 bases left in between. The CDR3 bases are TGCGCCAGCAGCCAAGATTTGCAGGGAGGCGATGAGCAGTTCTTC. As protein: CASSQDLQGGDEQFF.

This clonotype has only a few counts. This sequence joins TRBV2 and TRBJ2-7; no clear D gene. This CDR3 is built from 15 residues. CDR1 is SNHLY, CDR2 FYNNEI, per germline. The germline V and J ends were trimmed by 5 bases and 2 bases, with 16 bases remaining between them. This CDR3 reads CASSPEIGNPYEQYF. DNA for the CDR3: TGTGCCAGCAGTCCCGAGATAGGGAACCCCTACGAGCAGTACTTC.

The chain has TRBV10-3 and TRBJ2-7; D may match TRBD1 or TRBD2 (7 bases each). The germline CDR1 and CDR2 sequences are ENHRY and SYGVKD. The V gene lost 10 bases and the J gene lost 4 bases, with 17 bases spanning the gap. CDR3 length: 13 residues. CDR3 sequence: CATTGDYAYEQYF. The CDR3 DNA reads as TGTGCCACCACAGGGGACTATGCTTACGAGCAGTACTTC.

The chain joins TRBV12-3 or TRBV12-4 to TRBJ1-5; 9 nucleotides line up with TRBD1. V lost 6 bases, J lost 6 bases, and 9 bases stayed unmatched. The CDR3 sequence is 15 residues long. The CDR3 DNA follows: TGTGCCAGCAGCAAGACAGGGGGGGAGGGTCAGCCCCAGCATTTT. Its translation is CASSKTGGEGQPQHF.

This clonotype was observed many times. The V gene is TRBV5-1, the J gene TRBJ2-1; 9 nucleotides align to TRBD1. There are 15 residues in the CDR3. Losses at the gene ends were 3 bases for V and 7 bases for J; bases not matched to a gene: 8. Per germline, CDR1 SGHRS and CDR2 YFSETQ. Here the CDR3 reads CASSSGTGWGNEQFF. CDR3 sequence (DNA): TGCGCCAGCAGCTCCGGGACAGGGTGGGGTAATGAGCAGTTCTTC.

The rearrangement joins TRBV11-3 to TRBJ2-7; 14 bases align to TRBD2. CDR1 is SGHNT, CDR2 YENEEA, per germline. After removal of 5 bases from V and 6 bases from J, the junction contained 9 bases not matched to a gene. CDR3 length equals 16 residues. CDR3 bases: TGTGCCAGCAGCCCCGGGACTAGCGGGGGTTATCGCGAGCAGTACTTC. The encoded protein is CASSPGTSGGYREQYF.

The rearrangement joins TRBV3-1 to TRBJ2-7; TRBD1 agrees at 7 bases. The germline V gene has CDR1 LGHDT and CDR2 YNNKEL (reference sequence). The ends lost 3 bases at V and 0 bases at J; junction bases unmatched: 8. The CDR3 consists of 16 residues. The CDR3 DNA is TGTGCCAGCAGCCAGGTCCCAGACAGGGCCTCCTACGAGCAGTACTTC. Its translation is CASSQVPDRASYEQYF.